This TCR beta chain was sequenced for a study of memory CD4+ T cells and cytomegalovirus serostatus. Study findings and constraints: Each of approximately 73 CMV-associated TCRbeta sequences occurred in one to five individuals.

Per the study methods: Out-of-frame sequences were removed, leaving a few million distinct TCRbeta sequences. The assay was immunoSEQ multiplex PCR, and TCRdb's table has in-frame clones only and misses some. The V and J calls and clone size are taken from that table; D and trimming were inferred from the DNA. The data show under 85,000 clones, about 73% seen once. Single viable CD3+CD4+CD8-CD45RO+ cells were sorted as the memory CD4+ T cells. Serum IgG to CMV pp150, pp28, p38 and p52 defined serostatus. Notes on this clone: Its target is not known.

The CDR3 has 14 amino acids. CDR1 is SGHAT and CDR2 is FQDESV in the germline V gene (reference sequence). Trimming left V 5 bases short and J 6 bases short, with 16 bases between. The chain couples TRBV11-1 to TRBJ1-2; D remains ambiguous. Sequencing was carried out using memory CD4+ T cells from blood. The sequence derives from an adult in good health and CMV-seropositive. The CDR3 here is CASSGGPARDGYTF. CDR3 DNA sequence: TGTGCCAGCAGCGGAGGGCCCGCCAGAGATGGCTACACCTTC. The complete variable domain, with remaining parts taken from reference TRBV11-1 and TRBJ1-2, reads EAEVAQSPRYKITEKSQAVAFWCDPISGHATLYWYRQILGQGPELLVQFQDESVVDDSQLPKDRFSAERLKGVDSTLKIQPAELGDSAMYLCASSGGPARDGYTFGSGTRLTVV.